One T cell receptor beta chain is described in this entry. This sample also contains other DNA sequences that code for the same CDR3. From germline, CDR1 is SGHRS and CDR2 YFSETQ. The CDR3 totals 15 residues. Trimming at V came to 4 bases and at J to 4 bases, leaving 9 bases not matched to a gene. These data are taken from a study of shared clonotypes between healthy human individuals. This table comes from immunoSEQ multiplex PCR, and its TCRdb copy is limited to in-frame clones, with some not included. The data contain around 2.5 million clones, 90% to 95% of them singletons. Sequenced sample: naive CD4+ T cells from PBMCs. Subset in this sample: CD45RA+ positively selected. The gene calls are TRBV5-1 and TRBJ2-7, with 9 positions matching TRBD2. The source of this sequence is a man younger than 30 in good health. Some clones in this sample may be carry-over from other donors' samples. CDR3 residues: CASSRGSGLAYEQYF. In DNA form, the CDR3 reads TGCGCCAGCAGCCGGGGGTCCGGACTAGCGTACGAGCAGTACTTC.